This TCR beta chain was obtained from a study of T cell responses to AZD1222 COVID-19 vaccine. The CDR3 runs 15 residues. CDR1 is LGHNA and CDR2 is YSLEER in the germline V gene. V was cut by 0 bases and J by 4 bases, with 12 bases left in between. Sequencing was performed with immunoSEQ multiplex PCR; in TCRdb, only in-frame clones are kept and a portion is missing. The data show around 120,000 clones, 90% to 95% seen once. V usage is TRBV4-3 and J usage is TRBJ1-2, with unresolved D. The clonotype comes from an adult who received the AZD1222 COVID-19 vaccine. This specimen was peripheral blood, taken 28 days after the second AZD1222 dose. The CDR3 loop reads CASSQEKWQLYGYTF. The CDR3 DNA is TGCGCCAGCAGCCAAGAAAAGTGGCAGCTCTATGGCTACACCTTC.